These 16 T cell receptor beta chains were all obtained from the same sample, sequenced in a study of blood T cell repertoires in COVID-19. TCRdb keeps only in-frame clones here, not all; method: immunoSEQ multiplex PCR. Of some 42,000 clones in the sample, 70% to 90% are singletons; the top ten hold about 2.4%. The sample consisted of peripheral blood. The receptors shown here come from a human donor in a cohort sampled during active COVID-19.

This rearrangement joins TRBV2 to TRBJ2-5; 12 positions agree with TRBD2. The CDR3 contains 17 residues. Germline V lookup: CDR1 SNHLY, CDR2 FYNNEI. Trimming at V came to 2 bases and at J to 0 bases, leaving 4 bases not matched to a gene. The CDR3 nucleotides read TGTGCCAGCAGTGAAACTAGCGGGGGGTTTTACCAAGAGACCCAGTACTTC. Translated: CASSETSGGFYQETQYF.

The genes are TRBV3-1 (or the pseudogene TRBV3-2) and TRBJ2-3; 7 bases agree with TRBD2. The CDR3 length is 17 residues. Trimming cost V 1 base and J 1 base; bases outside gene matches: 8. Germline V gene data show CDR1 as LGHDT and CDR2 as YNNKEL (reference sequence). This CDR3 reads CASSQVGTTWGTDTQYF. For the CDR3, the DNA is TGTGCCAGCAGCCAAGTCGGGACTACTTGGGGCACAGATACGCAGTATTTT.

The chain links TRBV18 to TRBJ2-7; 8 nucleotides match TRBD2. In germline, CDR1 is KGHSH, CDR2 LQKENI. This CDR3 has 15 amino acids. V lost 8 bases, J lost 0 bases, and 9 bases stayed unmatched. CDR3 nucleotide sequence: TGTGCCAGCCGAACCGGGGGGGCGAACTCCTACGAGCAGTACTTC. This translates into CASRTGGANSYEQYF. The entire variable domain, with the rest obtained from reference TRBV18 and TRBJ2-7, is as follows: NAGVMQNPRHLVRRRGQEARLRCSPMKGHSHVYWYRQLPEEGLKFMVYLQKENIIDESGMPKERFSAEFPKEGPSILRIQQVVRGDSAAYFCASRTGGANSYEQYFGPGTRLTVT.

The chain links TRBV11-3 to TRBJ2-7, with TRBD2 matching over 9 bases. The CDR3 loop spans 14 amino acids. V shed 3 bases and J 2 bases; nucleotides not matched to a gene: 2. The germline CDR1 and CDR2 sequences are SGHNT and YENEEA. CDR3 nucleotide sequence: TGTGCCAGCAGCTTTTTAGCGGGGGCCTACGAGCAGTACTTC. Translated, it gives CASSFLAGAYEQYF. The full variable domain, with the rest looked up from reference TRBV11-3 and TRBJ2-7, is EAGVVQSPRYKIIEKKQPVAFWCNPISGHNTLYWYLQNLGQGPELLIRYENEEAVDDSQLPKDRFSAERLKGVDSTLKIQPAELGDSAVYLCASSFLAGAYEQYFGPGTRLTVT.

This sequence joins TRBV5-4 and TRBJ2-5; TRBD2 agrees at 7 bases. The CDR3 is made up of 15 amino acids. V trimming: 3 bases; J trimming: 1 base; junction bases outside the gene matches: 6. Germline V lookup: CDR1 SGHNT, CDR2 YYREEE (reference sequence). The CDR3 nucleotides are TGTGCCAGCAGCTCCCGGGAGGCCCTCCAAGAGACCCAGTACTTC. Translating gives CASSSREALQETQYF.

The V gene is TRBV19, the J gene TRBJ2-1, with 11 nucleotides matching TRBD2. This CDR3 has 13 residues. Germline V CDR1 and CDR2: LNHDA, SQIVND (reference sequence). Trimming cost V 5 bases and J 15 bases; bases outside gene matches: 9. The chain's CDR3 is CASSPRSGGAGFF. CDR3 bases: TGTGCCAGTAGTCCCCGTAGCGGGGGGGCAGGGTTCTTC.

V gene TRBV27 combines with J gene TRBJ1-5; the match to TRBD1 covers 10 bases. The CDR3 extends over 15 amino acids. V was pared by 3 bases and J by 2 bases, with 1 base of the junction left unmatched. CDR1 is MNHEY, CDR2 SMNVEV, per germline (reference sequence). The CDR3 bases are TGTGCCAGCAGTTTCGGGACAGGGGGCAATCAGCCCCAGCATTTT. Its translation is CASSFGTGGNQPQHF.

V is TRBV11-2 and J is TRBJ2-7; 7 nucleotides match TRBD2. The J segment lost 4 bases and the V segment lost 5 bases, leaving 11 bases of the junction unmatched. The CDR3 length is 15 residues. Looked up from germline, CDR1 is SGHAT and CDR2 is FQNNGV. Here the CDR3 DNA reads TGTGCCAGCAGCCTTGGCCCCCCGGGAGGATACGAGCAGTACTTC. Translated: CASSLGPPGGYEQYF. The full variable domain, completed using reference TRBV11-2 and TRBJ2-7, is EAGVAQSPRYKIIEKRQSVAFWCNPISGHATLYWYQQILGQGPKLLIQFQNNGVVDDSQLPKDRFSAERLKGVDSTLKIQPAKLEDSAVYLCASSLGPPGGYEQYFGPGTRLTVT.

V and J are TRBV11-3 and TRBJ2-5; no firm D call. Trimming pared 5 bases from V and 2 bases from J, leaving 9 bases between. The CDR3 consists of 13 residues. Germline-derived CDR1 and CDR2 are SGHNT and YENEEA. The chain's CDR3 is CASSRVRQETQYF. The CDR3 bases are TGTGCCAGCAGCCGGGTTAGGCAAGAGACCCAGTACTTC.

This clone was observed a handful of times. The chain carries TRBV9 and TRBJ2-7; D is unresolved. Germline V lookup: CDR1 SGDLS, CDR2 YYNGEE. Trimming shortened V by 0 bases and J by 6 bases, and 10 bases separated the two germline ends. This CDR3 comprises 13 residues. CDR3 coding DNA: TGTGCCAGCAGCGTAGCCAGCGCCGGCGAGCAGTACTTC. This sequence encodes CASSVASAGEQYF.

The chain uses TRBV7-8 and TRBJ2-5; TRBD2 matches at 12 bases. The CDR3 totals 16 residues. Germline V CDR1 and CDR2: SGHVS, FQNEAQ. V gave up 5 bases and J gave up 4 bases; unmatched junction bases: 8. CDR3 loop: CASSLSSGGAGETQYF. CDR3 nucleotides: TGTGCCAGCAGCCTCTCTAGCGGGGGGGCCGGAGAGACCCAGTACTTC.

In DNA, the CDR3 is TGTGCCAGCAGCCACATGGGGGGCTATGGCTACACCTTC. Amino acid sequence: CASSHMGGYGYTF. The rearrangement uses TRBV27 and TRBJ1-2; maybe TRBD1 (5 bases). V lost 6 bases to trimming and J lost 4 bases, with 12 bases between them. CDR1 is MNHEY, CDR2 SMNVEV, per germline (reference sequence). This CDR3 contains 13 residues.

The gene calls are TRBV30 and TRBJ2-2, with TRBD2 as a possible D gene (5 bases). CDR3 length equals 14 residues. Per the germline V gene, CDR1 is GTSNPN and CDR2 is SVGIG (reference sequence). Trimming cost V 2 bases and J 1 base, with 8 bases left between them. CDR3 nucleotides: TGTGCCTGGAGTCGGACTCTGAACACCGGGGAGCTGTTTTTT. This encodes CAWSRTLNTGELFF.

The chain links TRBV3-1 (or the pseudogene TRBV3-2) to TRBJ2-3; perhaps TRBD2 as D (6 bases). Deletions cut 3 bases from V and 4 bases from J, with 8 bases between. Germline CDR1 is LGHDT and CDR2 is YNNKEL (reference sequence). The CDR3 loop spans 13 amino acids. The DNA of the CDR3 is TGTGCCAGCAGCCAGGGGGAGGCAGATACGCAGTATTTT. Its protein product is CASSQGEADTQYF.

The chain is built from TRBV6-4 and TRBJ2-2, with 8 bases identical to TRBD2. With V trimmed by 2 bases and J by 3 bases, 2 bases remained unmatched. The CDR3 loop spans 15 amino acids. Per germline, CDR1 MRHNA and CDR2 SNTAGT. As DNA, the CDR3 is TGTGCCAGCAGTGACGGTAGCGGGGACACCGGGGAGCTGTTTTTT. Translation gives CASSDGSGDTGELFF.

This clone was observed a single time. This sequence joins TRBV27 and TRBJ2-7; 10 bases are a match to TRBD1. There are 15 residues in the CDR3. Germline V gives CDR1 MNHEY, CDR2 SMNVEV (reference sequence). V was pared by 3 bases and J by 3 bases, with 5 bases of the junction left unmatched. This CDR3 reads CASSLAGQGFYEQYF. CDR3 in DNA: TGTGCCAGCAGTTTGGCGGGACAGGGGTTCTACGAGCAGTACTTC.